This T cell receptor (beta chain) emerged from a study of shared clonotypes between healthy human individuals. The germline gives CDR1 MNHNY, CDR2 SVGAGI (reference sequence). With V trimmed by 5 bases and J by 5 bases, 8 bases remained unmatched. CDR3 size: 15 residues. The repertoire was sequenced with immunoSEQ multiplex PCR; TCRdb's copy has only in-frame clones and lacks some. The sample has about 2 million clones, roughly 96% seen once. The V call is TRBV6-6, the J call TRBJ1-5; 8 nucleotides line up with TRBD1. This clonotype was obtained from a man younger than 35 in good health. Sequences were obtained from naive CD4+ T cells sorted from blood. Stated subset: CD45RA+ positively selected. CDR3 residues: CASSDGQGIYQPQHF. In DNA, the CDR3 is TGTGCCAGCAGTGATGGACAGGGAATTTATCAGCCCCAGCATTTT.